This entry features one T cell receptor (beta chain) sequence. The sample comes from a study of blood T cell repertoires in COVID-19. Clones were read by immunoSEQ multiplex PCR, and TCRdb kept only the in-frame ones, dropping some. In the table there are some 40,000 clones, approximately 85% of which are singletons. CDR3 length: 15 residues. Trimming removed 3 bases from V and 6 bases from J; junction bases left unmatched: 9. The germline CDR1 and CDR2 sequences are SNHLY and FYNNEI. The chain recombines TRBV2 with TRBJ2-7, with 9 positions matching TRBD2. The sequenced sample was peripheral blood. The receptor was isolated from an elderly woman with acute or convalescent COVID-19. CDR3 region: CASSEDPAGGFEQYF. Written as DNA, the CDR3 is TGTGCCAGCAGTGAGGATCCCGCGGGAGGGTTCGAGCAGTACTTC. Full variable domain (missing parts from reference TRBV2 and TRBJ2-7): EPEVTQTPSHQVTQMGQEVILRCVPISNHLYFYWYRQILGQKVEFLVSFYNNEISEKSEIFDDQFSVERPDGSNFTLKIRSTKLEDSAMYFCASSEDPAGGFEQYFGPGTRLTVT.